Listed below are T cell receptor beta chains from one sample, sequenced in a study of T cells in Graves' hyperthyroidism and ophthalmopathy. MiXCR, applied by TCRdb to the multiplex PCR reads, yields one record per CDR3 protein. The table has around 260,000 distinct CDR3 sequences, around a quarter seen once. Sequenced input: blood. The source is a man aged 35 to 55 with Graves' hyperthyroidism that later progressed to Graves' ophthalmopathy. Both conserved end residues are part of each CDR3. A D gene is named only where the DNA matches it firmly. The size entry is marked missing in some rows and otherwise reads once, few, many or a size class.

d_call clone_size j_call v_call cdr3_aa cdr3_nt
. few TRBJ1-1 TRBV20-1 CSARDHRDKGRPEAFF TGCAGTGCTAGAGATCACCGGGACAAGGGTAGGCCTGAAGCTTTCTTT
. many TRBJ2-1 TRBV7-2 CASSFALWYNEQFF TGTGCCAGCAGCTTTGCCCTATGGTACAATGAGCAGTTCTTC
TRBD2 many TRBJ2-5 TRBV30 CAWGRGGLATQYF TGTGCCTGGGGGCGGGGGGGACTCGCGACCCAGTACTTC
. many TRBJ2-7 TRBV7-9 CASSSLGTYEQYF TGTGCCAGCAGCTCATTAGGGACCTACGAGCAGTACTTC
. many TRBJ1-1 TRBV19 CATDRPMNTEAFF TGTGCCACCGACAGACCCATGAACACTGAAGCTTTCTTT
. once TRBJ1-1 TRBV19 CASRPVGTQNTEAFF TGTGCCAGTAGACCCGTAGGTACGCAGAACACTGAAGCTTTCTTT
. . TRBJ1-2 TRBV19 CASSTIRATIYGYTF TGTGCCAGTAGTACCATTAGGGCCACAATCTATGGCTACACCTTC
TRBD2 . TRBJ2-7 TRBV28 CASSRSGKGYF TGTGCCAGCAGTCGCAGCGGGAAGGGTTACTTC
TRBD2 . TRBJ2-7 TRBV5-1 CASSTSGGHYEQYF TGCGCCAGCAGCACTAGCGGGGGGCACTACGAGCAGTACTTC
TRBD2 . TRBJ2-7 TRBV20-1 CSASGLAGSYEQYF TGCAGTGCGTCAGGACTAGCGGGGTCCTACGAGCAGTACTTC
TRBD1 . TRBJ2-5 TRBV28 CASSFFVAGTARGETQYF TGTGCCAGCAGTTTCTTTGTAGCCGGGACAGCACGTGGAGAGACCCAGTACTTC
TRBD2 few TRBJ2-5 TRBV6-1 CASSEEASSGRGTQYF TGTGCCAGCAGTGAAGAAGCGTCTAGCGGGAGGGGGACCCAGTACTTC
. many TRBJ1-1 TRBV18 CASSPLGQPNTEAFF TGTGCCAGCTCACCATTAGGACAGCCGAACACTGAAGCTTTCTTT
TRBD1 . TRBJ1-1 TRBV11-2 CASSPWDSSSETEAFF TGTGCCAGCAGCCCGTGGGACAGCTCGTCGGAGACTGAAGCTTTCTTT
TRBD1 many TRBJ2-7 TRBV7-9 CASSSFGDRSLFSSYEQYF TGTGCCAGCAGCTCCTTTGGGGACAGGAGCCTCTTTAGCTCCTACGAGCAGTACTTC
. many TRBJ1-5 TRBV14 CASSQGGGNQPQHF TGTGCCAGCAGCCAGGGCGGAGGCAATCAGCCCCAGCATTTT
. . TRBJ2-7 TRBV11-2 CASSLPGYGNEQYF TGTGCCAGCAGCTTACCAGGGTACGGCAACGAGCAGTACTTC
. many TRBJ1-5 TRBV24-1 CATSERENNQPQHF TGTGCCACCAGTGAGAGGGAAAACAATCAGCCCCAGCATTTT
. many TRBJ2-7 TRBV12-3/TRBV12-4 CASSFSWGSRAYEQYF TGTGCCAGCAGTTTCTCCTGGGGCAGTCGGGCTTACGAGCAGTACTTC
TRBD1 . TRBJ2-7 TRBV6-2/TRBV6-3 CASSPHLKQGHFVF TGTGCCAGCAGCCCGCACCTGAAACAGGGGCACTTCGTCTTC
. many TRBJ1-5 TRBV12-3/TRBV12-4 CASSPRDIDYSNQPQHF TGTGCCAGCAGCCCCCGGGACATAGATTATAGCAATCAGCCCCAGCATTTT
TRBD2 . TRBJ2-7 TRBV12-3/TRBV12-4 CASSLGWASGIGEQYF TGTGCCAGCAGTTTAGGGTGGGCTAGCGGGATCGGGGAGCAGTACTTC